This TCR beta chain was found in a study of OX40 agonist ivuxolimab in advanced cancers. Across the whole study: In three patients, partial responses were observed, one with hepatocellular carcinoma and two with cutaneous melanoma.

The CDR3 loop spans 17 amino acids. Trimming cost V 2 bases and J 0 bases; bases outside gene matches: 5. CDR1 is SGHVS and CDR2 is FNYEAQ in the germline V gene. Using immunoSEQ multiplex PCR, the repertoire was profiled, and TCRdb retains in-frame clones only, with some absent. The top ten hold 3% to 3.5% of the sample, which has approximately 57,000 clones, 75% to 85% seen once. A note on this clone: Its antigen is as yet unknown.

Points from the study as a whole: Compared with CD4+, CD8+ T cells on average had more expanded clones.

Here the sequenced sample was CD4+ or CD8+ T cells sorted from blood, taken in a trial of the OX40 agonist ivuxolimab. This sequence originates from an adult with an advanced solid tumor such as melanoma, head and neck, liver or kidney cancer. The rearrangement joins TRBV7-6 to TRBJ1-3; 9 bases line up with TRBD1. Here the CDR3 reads CASSLSPGQGSGNTIYF. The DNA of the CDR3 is TGTGCCAGCAGCTTAAGCCCGGGACAGGGCTCTGGAAACACCATATATTTT.